The 4 T cell receptor beta chains given below trace back to one sample, sequenced in a study of CD8+ T cells in alopecia areata. The treatment was: oral pan-JAK inhibitor, 5-10 mg twice daily. In alopecia areata patients, both lesional scalp punch biopsies and peripheral blood were collected. Extracted from the samples, RNA was reverse transcribed into cDNA to serve as the sequencing template. Only in-frame clones appear in the TCRdb table, and some are missing; sequencing was by immunoSEQ multiplex PCR. This table has about 13,000 clones, around 67% appearing once. Specimen: skin, collected at week 4, from a patient treated with tofacitinib. Receptors originate from a human donor with alopecia areata.

This clone is a singleton in its sample. This chain connects TRBV7-2 to TRBJ1-2; D is uncertain. The CDR3 is 15 residues long. V shed 10 bases and J shed 2 bases, with 20 bases lying between them. Germline lookup yields CDR1 SGHTA and CDR2 FQGNSA. This CDR3 is CANRDIRGQNYGYTF. The DNA of the CDR3 is TGTGCCAACAGAGATATAAGAGGGCAGAACTATGGCTACACCTTC.

The V call is TRBV9, the J call TRBJ1-1, with unresolved D. V was cut by 0 bases and J by 5 bases, with 8 bases left in between. Germline V CDR1 and CDR2: SGDLS, YYNGEE. CDR3 length equals 13 residues. CDR3 loop: CASSVALTTEAFF. CDR3 DNA sequence: TGTGCCAGCAGCGTAGCTTTAACTACTGAAGCTTTCTTT.

The chain carries TRBV10-2 and TRBJ2-2; D not certain. The CDR3 loop spans 11 amino acids. CDR1 and CDR2 from the germline V gene are WSHSY and SAAADI. V lost 8 bases, J lost 6 bases, and 7 bases lay in between. CDR3 protein: CASEHAGELFF. For the CDR3, the DNA is TGCGCCAGCGAGCACGCCGGGGAGCTGTTTTTT.

This clone has more than one count but fewer than ten. The V and J genes are TRBV7-2 and TRBJ2-4; no reliable D call. This CDR3 contains 14 residues. Trimming shortened V by 2 bases and J by 1 base, and 6 bases separated the two germline ends. Germline-derived CDR1 and CDR2 are SGHTA and FQGNSA. CDR3 DNA sequence: TGTGCCAGCAGCTTATGGGGTGCCAAAAACATTCAGTACTTC. It translates to CASSLWGAKNIQYF.